This TCR beta chain was obtained from a study of breast tumors, draining lymph nodes, adjacent tissues. General study points: Data fit most tumor T cells coming from lymph node, expanding in tumor. Compared with basal-like, luminal-like tumors shared significantly more repertoire with nontumor tissue. Tumor repertoires ranked between lymph nodes and nontumor tissue in diversity, with V and J gene preferences.

V was pared by 5 bases and J by 4 bases, with 16 bases between. This CDR3 is built from 15 residues. Germline V gene data show CDR1 as MNHNY and CDR2 as SVGAGI (reference sequence). Concerning this clonotype itself: Antigen unknown. A much larger clone differs by one base, so this may be a read error.

In TCRdb, the multiplex PCR reads were re-called with MiXCR into one record per CDR3 protein. The data show 30,000 to 40,000 distinct CDR3 sequences, over 30% seen once. The receptor was derived from a female donor with breast cancer. Some clones in this sample may be carry-over from other donors' samples. The specimen was breast tumor tissue. The V and J genes are TRBV6-6 and TRBJ2-3; no firm D call. CDR3 nucleotides: TGTGCCAGCAGTGCGATAGCCGGCGGCGCAGATACGCAGTATTTT. This translates into CASSAIAGGADTQYF.